A single sample is the source of the 20 T cell receptor beta chains below, sequenced in a study of brain T cells in children with intractable seizures. The repertoire was sequenced with immunoSEQ multiplex PCR; TCRdb's copy has only in-frame clones and lacks some. The repertoire consists of 70,000 to 90,000 clones, with about 92% occurring once and the leading ten covering under 2%. Source: peripheral blood, taken at surgery. These receptors were taken from a boy younger than two with tuberous sclerosis and intractable seizures.

This chain uses TRBV4-1 with TRBJ2-5, with D possibly matching TRBD2 (6 bases). Germline assignment: CDR1 MGHRA and CDR2 YSYEKL. The CDR3 loop spans 18 amino acids. Trimming took 1 base from V and 1 from J, leaving 19 bases between them. The CDR3 loop is CASSQAAGIRALQETQYF. CDR3 DNA sequence: TGCGCCAGCAGCCAAGCGGCGGGGATAAGGGCACTCCAAGAGACCCAGTACTTC.

The rearrangement uses TRBV5-8 and TRBJ2-6, with D possibly being TRBD2 (7 bases). Germline V lookup: CDR1 SGHTS, CDR2 YDEGEE. The CDR3 sequence is 18 residues long. The V and J ends lost 3 bases and 3 bases respectively, with 19 bases between them. The CDR3 sequence: CASSSTVAGAGGANVLTF. The CDR3 DNA is TGTGCCAGCAGCTCCACCGTTGCGGGGGCCGGTGGGGCCAACGTCCTGACTTTC.

V is TRBV7-9 and J is TRBJ1-2; 9 bases line up with TRBD1. V lost 5 bases, J lost 4 bases, and 5 bases stayed unmatched. The germline V gene has CDR1 SEHNR and CDR2 FQNEAQ (reference sequence). The CDR3 loop spans 14 amino acids. In DNA form, the CDR3 reads TGTGCCAGCAGCGTGGGACAGGGTGCCTATGGCTACACCTTC. This encodes CASSVGQGAYGYTF.

This chain connects TRBV12-3 or TRBV12-4 to TRBJ1-2, with 11 bases matching TRBD1. The CDR3 length is 13 residues. The junction had 3 bases not matched to a gene; V was cut back by 6 bases and J by 6 bases. CDR3 DNA: TGTGCCAGCAGACGGACAGGGGGCGATGGCTACACCTTC. Translating it yields CASRRTGGDGYTF.

This clone has a single count. The rearrangement uses TRBV19 and TRBJ1-1, with 9 bases identical to TRBD1. The V and J ends lost 11 bases and 4 bases, in that order; junction bases with no gene match: 11. This CDR3 is 14 amino acids long. Looked up from germline, CDR1 is LNHDA and CDR2 is SQIVND (reference sequence). Here the CDR3 reads CACEPGQGFTEAFF. In DNA form, the CDR3 reads TGTGCCTGTGAACCGGGACAGGGATTCACTGAAGCTTTCTTT.

V usage is TRBV24-1 and J usage is TRBJ2-5, with D perhaps assigned TRBD1 or TRBD2 (5 bases each). Trimming removed 2 bases at V and 5 bases at J, with 17 bases between. Germline V gives CDR1 KGHDR, CDR2 SFDVKD. The CDR3 length is 16 residues. The CDR3 protein is CATSDSQGPLGETQYF. The DNA of the CDR3 is TGTGCCACCAGTGATTCCCAGGGACCCCTCGGGGAGACCCAGTACTTC.

The chain carries TRBV11-1 and TRBJ2-3, with 7 positions matching TRBD2. Looked up from germline, CDR1 is SGHAT and CDR2 is FQDESV (reference sequence). CDR3 length equals 15 residues. The J segment lost 4 bases and the V segment lost 3 bases, leaving 7 bases of the junction unmatched. The CDR3 region has the DNA TGTGCCAGCAGCTTGGGTCCGGGGAGGGCAGATACGCAGTATTTT. This encodes CASSLGPGRADTQYF.

Here the CDR3 DNA reads TGCGCCAGCAGCCGAACGACTAGCGAAGAGACCCAGTACTTC. It codes for CASSRTTSEETQYF. J is TRBJ2-5 and V is TRBV5-1; 8 nucleotides line up with TRBD2. There are 14 residues in the CDR3. Germline assignment: CDR1 SGHRS and CDR2 YFSETQ. The junction had 5 bases not matched to a gene; V was cut back by 4 bases and J by 3 bases.

V usage is TRBV28 and J usage is TRBJ2-3, with 7 bases fitting TRBD1. CDR1 MDHEN and CDR2 SYDVKM come from the germline V gene. This CDR3 comprises 15 residues. V lost 3 bases and J lost 2; bases outside the gene matches: 5. CDR3 DNA: TGTGCCAGCAGTTTCCGGGACAGTTACACAGATACGCAGTATTTT. Protein product: CASSFRDSYTDTQYF.

The CDR3 nucleotides read TGTGCCAGCAGTGAATCAAGGGGCCAATATGGCTACACCTTC. Residues: CASSESRGQYGYTF. This rearrangement joins TRBV6-1 to TRBJ1-2, with D possibly being TRBD1 (5 bases). Per germline, CDR1 MNHNS and CDR2 SASEGT. The CDR3 contains 14 residues. Deletions cut 2 bases from V and 5 bases from J, with 12 bases between.

The rearrangement links TRBV9 to TRBJ1-1; D not resolved. This CDR3 has 13 residues. In germline, CDR1 is SGDLS, CDR2 YYNGEE. V shed 4 bases and J shed 3 bases, with 10 bases lying between them. CDR3: CASSPSLDTEAFF. CDR3 sequence (DNA): TGTGCCAGCAGCCCCAGCCTTGACACTGAAGCTTTCTTT.

The genes are TRBV7-9 and TRBJ2-3, with D perhaps given as TRBD1 or TRBD2 (5 bases each). This CDR3 comprises 15 residues. V was shortened by 4 bases and J by 1 base, with 12 bases between the two germline ends. CDR1 is SEHNR, CDR2 FQNEAQ, per germline (reference sequence). The CDR3 DNA follows: TGTGCCAGCAGCTGGGGCGGGCGAGGCACAGATACGCAGTATTTT. This codes for CASSWGGRGTDTQYF.

J is TRBJ1-2 and V is TRBV20-1, with TRBD1 as a possible D gene (6 bases). This CDR3 spans 14 amino acids. Germline assignment: CDR1 DFQATT and CDR2 SNEGSKA (reference sequence). V lost 3 bases to trimming and J lost 0 bases, with 11 bases between them. The CDR3: CSASQGSSNYGYTF. DNA of the CDR3: TGCAGTGCTAGTCAGGGGTCCTCTAACTATGGCTACACCTTC.

The chain links TRBV6-6 to TRBJ2-7; D is perhaps TRBD1 or TRBD2 (5 bases each). Trimming removed 3 bases from V and 3 bases from J, with 12 bases in between. The CDR3 covers 14 residues. Germline V gene lookup returns CDR1 MNHNY and CDR2 SVGAGI (reference sequence). CDR3 in amino acids: CASSYVGTDYEQYF. CDR3 nucleotide sequence: TGTGCCAGCAGTTATGTCGGGACCGACTACGAGCAGTACTTC.

The chain joins TRBV7-8 to TRBJ2-1, with D unresolved. V gave up 1 base and J gave up 6 bases, with 7 bases separating them. Germline-derived CDR1 and CDR2 are SGHVS and FQNEAQ. The CDR3 length is 13 residues. The CDR3 nucleotides read TGTGCCAGCAGCTTAGTAAGAGCCAATGAGCAGTTCTTC. Its protein is CASSLVRANEQFF. Drawing the rest from reference TRBV7-8 and TRBJ2-1, the complete variable domain is GAGVSQSPRYKVAKRGQDVALRCDPISGHVSLFWYQQALGQGPEFLTYFQNEAQLDKSGLPSDRFFAERPEGSVSTLKIQRTQQEDSAVYLCASSLVRANEQFFGPGTRLTVL.

The chain joins TRBV4-1 to TRBJ2-1; 10 bases match TRBD2. Trimming at V came to 0 bases and at J to 4 bases, leaving 12 bases not matched to a gene. The length of the CDR3 is 19 residues. CDR1 MGHRA and CDR2 YSYEKL come from the germline V gene. CDR3 nucleotides: TGCGCCAGCAGCCAAGAGGGGCGTAGCGGGAGGTCGGGATACAATGAGCAGTTCTTC. Its protein product is CASSQEGRSGRSGYNEQFF.

This rearrangement joins TRBV4-1 to TRBJ2-7, with D perhaps being TRBD1 or TRBD2 (6 bases each). CDR3 length: 16 amino acids. V was cut by 3 bases and J by 3 bases, with 18 bases left in between. Germline V gives CDR1 MGHRA, CDR2 YSYEKL. In nucleotides, the CDR3 is TGCGCCAGCAGCCAGGTAGGGGGGCAGGGTGTCTACGAGCAGTACTTC. Amino acid sequence: CASSQVGGQGVYEQYF.

This clone was observed a few times. The chain uses TRBV5-4 and TRBJ1-5, with 9 bases matching TRBD1. There are 13 residues in the CDR3. V shed 5 bases, J shed 7 bases, and the junction held 4 bases outside the gene matches. CDR1 SGHNT and CDR2 YYREEE come from the germline V gene (reference sequence). The DNA for the CDR3 is TGTGCCAGCAGTTGGGACAGGGAGCAGCCCCAGCATTTT. This codes for CASSWDREQPQHF.

Only a few counts were recorded for this clone. The genes are TRBV19 and TRBJ1-1; D not resolved. The ends were cut back, 3 bases at V and 4 bases at J, with 9 bases in the middle. In germline, CDR1 is LNHDA, CDR2 SQIVND (reference sequence). The CDR3 is 13 residues long. This chain's CDR3 is CASSMEAPTEAFF. CDR3 sequence (DNA): TGTGCCAGTAGTATGGAGGCGCCCACTGAAGCTTTCTTT. Based on the CDR3 plus reference TRBV19 and TRBJ1-1, the full variable domain is DGGITQSPKYLFRKEGQNVTLSCEQNLNHDAMYWYRQDPGQGLRLIYYSQIVNDFQKGDIAEGYSVSREKKESFPLTVTSAQKNPTAFYLCASSMEAPTEAFFGQGTRLTVV.

This chain uses TRBV5-1 with TRBJ1-5; D is unresolved. There are 13 residues in the CDR3. Trimming pared 0 bases from V and 5 bases from J, leaving 6 bases between. Germline V CDR1 and CDR2: SGHRS, YFSETQ. The CDR3 DNA is TGCGCCAGCAGCTTGGAGCGGGATCAGCCCCAGCATTTT. Its translation: CASSLERDQPQHF.